The TCR beta chain described here comes from a study of T cell responses to AZD1222 COVID-19 vaccine (dated by TCRdb to the early 2020s). About the full investigation: A total of 233 trial participants underwent TCR sequencing, of whom some 200 had received two doses of AZD1222 and 26 had received two doses of the MenACWY control vaccine. Trial participants were enrolled by age into subgroups of 18-55, 56-69 and 70-plus years, and roughly 150, 30 and 60 TCR-sequenced participants, respectively, were included in these subgroups. What the authors observed across the whole study: After two AZD1222 doses, both the breadth and the depth of spike-specific TCRs were significantly higher than at day 0 and than in MenACWY recipients. No day 14 peak-response samples were available, so repertoires were characterized only after the peak T cell response. In the small 56-69-year group, the increase in depth fell short of significance, most likely because of low power. Participants were mostly white British, with more females than males. The authors suggested clonal diversity may have been underestimated. The vaccine-associated CD4 TCRs covered the entire spike protein, and the dominant responses fell in regions 160-218 and 743-854. Reportedly, almost half of the unique spike-specific TCRs recognized epitopes lying outside the regions that are mutated in the B.1.351 and B.1.1.7 variants. Conclusions about previously exposed vaccinees are limited, since just five or six AZD1222 recipients were seropositive for SARS-CoV-2 at baseline.

The CDR3 regions of human TCRbeta chains were analyzed by immunosequencing. Processing in the source paper ran as follows. Repertoire TCRs were checked for matches against a reference library of SARS-CoV-2-specific TCRs that had been generated using the MIRA antigen-specificity platform. Breadth meant the fraction of unique TCRs that were SARS-CoV-2-associated, whereas depth meant the fraction of total T cells that were SARS-CoV-2-associated. Using the MIRA data, every spike-specific TCR was mapped to the spike region that the TCR reacted to and assigned to either a CD4 or a CD8 class. Log10-transformed breadth and depth values were compared by one-way ANOVA with Sidak's multiple comparisons tests. This is the immuneACCESS table as TCRdb keeps it, with only in-frame sequences that have V and J called. A part of the clones is gone; compared with another copy, unresolved V genes explain less than half, and the rest is unexplained. V, J and clone size are taken as reported in that table, and D and trimming were inferred from the DNA itself. In this sample the table shows 140,000 to 150,000 clones, roughly 90% of which occur a single time. The ten largest clonotypes hold approximately 4% of the sample.

The sample's time point, from its label and the paper: about 28 days (+/-7) after the second vaccine dose. AZD1222 recipients whose second dose came at about 4 weeks and those whose second dose came at about 12 weeks were combined into one group, since spike-specific TCR depth and breadth did not differ between the two schedules. Samples from vaccinated people were obtained from the UK trials COV001 and COV002, which included a single-blind randomized controlled phase 2/3 trial of AZD1222 (ChAdOx1 nCoV-19) in healthy adults. For TCRbeta chain sequencing, PBMC samples were collected from trial participants at day 0 and at day 28 after the second dose. Worth noting for this clone: Its antigen specificity is not known. The input lacks base qualities; no much larger clone sits a single base away.

V was cut back by 6 bases and J by 4 bases, leaving a gap of 13 bases between them. From the cysteine up to the phenylalanine, the CDR3 has a length of 14 residues. Just the 42-base CDR3 DNA is kept, in frame starting at base 1. The germline V gene sets CDR1 to MNHEY and CDR2 to SVGAGI. Sample: peripheral blood, taken 28 days after the second AZD1222 dose. This clonotype was obtained from an adult who received the AZD1222 COVID-19 vaccine. The rearrangement combines TRBV6-5 with TRBJ1-5; TRBD1 could be the D gene, as 5 bases match. The DNA reads TGTGCCAGCAGGGCCTCGGGGGGAAATCAGCCCCAGCATTTT. Its amino acids are CASRASGGNQPQHF.